Below, 32 T cell receptor beta chains from the same sample are listed, as sequenced in a study of control samples from healthy donors and cancer patients (dated by TCRdb to the early 2020s). The library was generated by the immunoSEQ multiplex PCR assay. The clones in this table, taken by TCRdb from immuneACCESS, are in-frame only. Not every clone is retained; where verified, under half of the shortfall comes from an unresolved V gene, and the cause of the rest is unknown. The sample table contains 130,000 or so clones; only one count was recorded for about 89% of them. 5.5% to 9% of the sample is taken by the ten largest. Sequenced material: blood. These receptors all come from a man younger than 30 in good health.

On this clone: One end of the junction fails to match germline, which may point to a read error. The rearrangement uses TRBV24-1 and TRBJ1-1, with D perhaps TRBD1 (5 bases). In germline, CDR1 is KGHDR, CDR2 SFDVKD. This CDR3 is 15 amino acids long. CDR3 sequence reads: CATSQTVGTNTEAFF. CDR3 bases: TGTGCCACCAGCCAGACAGTCGGAACCAACACAGAAGCTTTCTTT.

The chain combines TRBV23-1 with TRBJ2-7; TRBD1 is a possible D gene (6 bases). Being an ORF, TRBV23-1 has a function that is uncertain. The CDR3 is 18 residues long. V dropped 8 bases and J dropped 3 bases, with 29 bases sitting between them. The CDR3 sequence: CASQNSRPGARANYEQYF. In DNA, the CDR3 is TGCGCCAGCCAAAACTCACGACCAGGGGCAAGGGCCAACTACGAGCAGTACTTC.

The chain has TRBV7-9 and TRBJ2-7; 12 bases are a match to TRBD1. V dropped 5 bases and J dropped 5; count of bases not matched to a gene: 7. Germline loops: CDR1 SEHNR, CDR2 FQNEAQ (reference sequence). This CDR3 comprises 15 residues. CDR3 region: CASSKGGQGADEQYF. CDR3 nucleotide sequence: TGTGCCAGCAGCAAGGGGGGACAGGGGGCAGACGAGCAGTACTTC.

The J gene is TRBJ2-1, the V gene TRBV19, with D perhaps matching TRBD1 (5 bases). The CDR3 contains 14 residues. From germline, CDR1 is LNHDA and CDR2 SQIVND (reference sequence). V was trimmed by 2 bases and J by 1 base, leaving 6 bases between them. The chain's CDR3 is CASSITGSYNEQFF. CDR3 nucleotide sequence: TGTGCCAGTAGTATAACAGGTTCCTACAATGAGCAGTTCTTC.

This clone was seen just once. CDR3 residues: CASSYSPGSTYGYTF. Here the CDR3 DNA reads TGTGCCAGCAGTTACTCGCCCGGCTCGACCTATGGCTACACCTTC. The V gene is TRBV6-5, the J gene TRBJ1-2; D call uncertain. Germline-derived CDR1 and CDR2 are MNHEY and SVGAGI. The CDR3 totals 15 residues. The V gene lost 0 bases and the J gene lost 4 bases, with 12 bases spanning the gap.

V gene TRBV6-5 combines with J gene TRBJ1-5; D unclear. The germline V gene encodes CDR1 MNHEY and CDR2 SVGAGI. V was pared by 7 bases and J by 1 base, with 11 bases between. This CDR3 is built from 14 residues. CDR3 nucleotide sequence: TGTGCCAGCAACTCAGGTACGAGCAATCAGCCCCAGCATTTT. Residues: CASNSGTSNQPQHF.

The chain carries TRBV3-1 (or the pseudogene TRBV3-2) and TRBJ2-4, with D hard to call. The CDR3 totals 17 residues. The ends were cut back, 0 bases at V and 4 bases at J, with 16 bases in the middle. Germline CDR1 and CDR2: LGHDT and YNNKEL (reference sequence). CDR3 amino acids: CASSQDWQGFGKNIQYF. DNA for the CDR3: TGTGCCAGCAGCCAAGATTGGCAAGGGTTTGGTAAAAACATTCAGTACTTC.

This chain connects TRBV27 to TRBJ1-2, with 8 bases fitting TRBD1. Germline CDR1 reads MNHEY; CDR2 reads SMNVEV (reference sequence). V was pared by 4 bases and J by 4 bases, with 8 bases of the junction left unmatched. This CDR3 is 15 amino acids long. CDR3 residues: CASSSLDREGYGYTF. The CDR3 DNA reads as TGTGCCAGCAGTTCCCTGGACAGGGAGGGCTATGGCTACACCTTC.

This clone has more than one count but fewer than ten. The V call is TRBV2, the J call TRBJ2-1, with D tentatively TRBD2 (5 bases). CDR3 length equals 13 residues. CDR1 is SNHLY, CDR2 FYNNEI, per germline. V was trimmed by 11 bases and J by 2 bases, leaving 13 bases between them. Here the CDR3 DNA reads TGTGCCCTCGAGGGCCCCCCCTACAATGAGCAGTTCTTC. Translated, it gives CALEGPPYNEQFF.

This chain joins TRBV11-3 and TRBJ1-3; D may be TRBD1 (5 bases). The CDR3 sequence is 15 residues long. V shed 0 bases and J shed 4 bases, with 10 bases lying between them. Germline V gene data show CDR1 as SGHNT and CDR2 as YENEEA. The DNA for the CDR3 is TGTGCCAGCAGCTTAGAAGGGGCACCAGGAAACACCATATATTTT. This encodes CASSLEGAPGNTIYF.

The chain combines TRBV13 with TRBJ2-3, with 12 bases identical to TRBD2. The V segment lost 5 bases and the J segment 0 bases; nucleotides outside the gene matches: 12. CDR1 PRHDT and CDR2 FYEKMQ come from the germline V gene (reference sequence). The CDR3 has 19 amino acids. The CDR3 nucleotides read TGTGCCAGCAGCAAGATTCGACTAGCGGGGGTTCGTAGCACAGATACGCAGTATTTT. Translated: CASSKIRLAGVRSTDTQYF. Full variable domain (rest looked up from reference TRBV13 and TRBJ2-3): AAGVIQSPRHLIKEKRETATLKCYPIPRHDTVYWYQQGPGQDPQFLISFYEKMQSDKGSIPDRFSAQQFSDYHSELNMSSLELGDSALYFCASSKIRLAGVRSTDTQYFGPGTRLTVL.

The chain carries TRBV28 and TRBJ1-5, with a weak D call TRBD1 (5 bases). V was pared by 2 bases and J by 0 bases, with 17 bases between. The germline gives CDR1 MDHEN, CDR2 SYDVKM. The CDR3 length is 18 residues. The CDR3 sequence: CASSLPPGQPYSNQPQHF. DNA for the CDR3: TGTGCCAGCAGTTTACCTCCAGGGCAGCCGTATAGCAATCAGCCCCAGCATTTT.

This sequence joins TRBV18 and TRBJ2-1; D remains unclear. V dropped 3 bases and J dropped 7 bases, with 16 bases sitting between them. Per the germline V gene, CDR1 is KGHSH and CDR2 is LQKENI. This CDR3 has 15 amino acids. CDR3 nucleotides: TGTGCCAGCTCACCTCAAGGCAGACGCGGAAATGAGCAGTTCTTC. As protein: CASSPQGRRGNEQFF.

A note on this clone: Other DNA variants within this sample encode the same CDR3. V is TRBV12-3 or TRBV12-4 and J is TRBJ1-1; D is unclear. The ends were cut back, 3 bases at V and 1 base at J, with 3 bases in the middle. The CDR3 covers 12 residues. DNA for the CDR3: TGTGCCAGCAGTTTGGGGAACACTGAAGCTTTCTTT. Protein sequence: CASSLGNTEAFF.

This chain joins TRBV9 and TRBJ2-3; D perhaps matches TRBD1 (6 bases). CDR1 SGDLS and CDR2 YYNGEE come from the germline V gene. Trimming took off 4 bases at V and 6 bases at J, with 24 bases between the two ends. This CDR3 has 17 residues. In nucleotides, the CDR3 is TGTGCCAGCAGCCCTACCACAGGGAGCAGATTCATGGATACGCAGTATTTT. Translating gives CASSPTTGSRFMDTQYF.

The V call is TRBV18, the J call TRBJ1-3; D gene ambiguous. CDR1 and CDR2 from the germline V gene are KGHSH and LQKENI. Trimming removed 3 bases at V and 0 bases at J, with 9 bases between. The CDR3 is made up of 15 amino acids. DNA of the CDR3: TGTGCCAGCTCACCCGGACTGAACTCTGGAAACACCATATATTTT. It codes for CASSPGLNSGNTIYF.

This chain joins TRBV19 and TRBJ2-3; TRBD2 aligns across 11 bases. CDR3 length equals 15 residues. Unmatched junction bases numbered 12, after V lost 7 bases and J lost 9 bases. Germline V gives CDR1 LNHDA, CDR2 SQIVND (reference sequence). CDR3 coding DNA: TGTGCCAGTACCCCTCCGCCTAGCGGGGGGAGCACGCAGTATTTT. This codes for CASTPPPSGGSTQYF.

The chain is built from TRBV7-2 and TRBJ2-1; 15 nucleotides match TRBD2. Germline lookup yields CDR1 SGHTA and CDR2 FQGNSA. The CDR3 is 17 amino acids. J lost 9 bases, V lost 5 bases, and 11 bases had no gene match. CDR3 DNA: TGTGCCAGCAGCGGGATCGGGACTAGCGGGGGGCTTAGTGAGCAGTTCTTC. Encoded protein: CASSGIGTSGGLSEQFF. Full variable domain (missing parts from reference TRBV7-2 and TRBJ2-1): GAGVSQSPSNKVTEKGKDVELRCDPISGHTALYWYRQSLGQGLEFLIYFQGNSAPDKSGLPSDRFSAERTGGSVSTLTIQRTQQEDSAVYLCASSGIGTSGGLSEQFFGPGTRLTVL.

The gene calls are TRBV18 and TRBJ2-7; 8 bases fit TRBD1. Germline V gene sequence: CDR1 KGHSH, CDR2 LQKENI. CDR3 length: 14 residues. V lost 6 bases, J lost 1 base, and 5 bases stayed unmatched. The CDR3 region is CASSWTGTSYEQYF. The DNA of the CDR3 is TGTGCCAGCTCCTGGACAGGGACGTCCTACGAGCAGTACTTC.

This clone showed up just once. CDR3 sequence: CASSWRTSGGASADNTQYF. The DNA for the CDR3 is TGCGCCAGCAGCTGGAGGACTAGCGGGGGCGCTTCCGCGGATAATACGCAGTATTTT. This chain uses TRBV5-1 with TRBJ2-3; TRBD2 matches at 13 bases. Germline lookup yields CDR1 SGHRS and CDR2 YFSETQ. The CDR3 extends over 19 amino acids. With 3 bases clipped from V and 7 bases from J, the junction kept 17 bases outside the gene matches.

The gene calls are TRBV27 and TRBJ2-6, with D perhaps matching TRBD1 (6 bases). Germline V lookup: CDR1 MNHEY, CDR2 SMNVEV (reference sequence). V lost 6 bases and J lost 2, with 20 bases in between. This CDR3 contains 18 residues. DNA of the CDR3: TGTGCCAGCAGCTCCTGGGGACAACTAAGGACTGGGGCCAACGTCCTGACTTTC. This codes for CASSSWGQLRTGANVLTF.

The sample holds a few counts of this clone. The same CDR3 can be traced to other DNA sequences in this sample. The chain recombines TRBV10-2 with TRBJ2-3; D possibly corresponds to TRBD2 (5 bases). The ends were cut back, 6 bases at V and 0 bases at J, with 13 bases in the middle. The CDR3 spans 15 residues. The germline V gene encodes CDR1 WSHSY and CDR2 SAAADI. CDR3 loop: CASSPLRGSTDTQYF. The CDR3 DNA reads as TGCGCCAGCAGCCCCCTACGGGGAAGCACAGATACGCAGTATTTT.

This clone appeared a single time. The chain uses TRBV11-2 and TRBJ1-5; D is ambiguous. Deletions cut 4 bases from V and 2 bases from J, with 6 bases between. CDR1 and CDR2 (germline): SGHAT, FQNNGV. The CDR3 runs to 13 residues. CDR3 sequence: CASSSGRNQPQHF. DNA for the CDR3: TGTGCCAGCAGCTCCGGACGCAATCAGCCCCAGCATTTT. Looking up the rest from reference TRBV11-2 and TRBJ1-5 gives the full variable domain: EAGVAQSPRYKIIEKRQSVAFWCNPISGHATLYWYQQILGQGPKLLIQFQNNGVVDDSQLPKDRFSAERLKGVDSTLKIQPAKLEDSAVYLCASSSGRNQPQHFGDGTRLSIL.

The rearrangement joins TRBV4-1 to TRBJ2-2, with 7 bases that match TRBD1. V gave up 3 bases and J gave up 7 bases; unmatched junction bases: 8. The CDR3 length is 15 residues. CDR1 and CDR2 from the germline V gene are MGHRA and YSYEKL. The CDR3 DNA sequence: TGCGCCAGCAGCCACGGCAGGGGGTTTGTCGGGGAGCTGTTTTTT. Translation gives CASSHGRGFVGELFF.

The chain has TRBV24-1 and TRBJ2-5, with 9 positions matching TRBD1. Unmatched junction bases numbered 10, after V lost 4 bases and J lost 5 bases. Per germline, CDR1 KGHDR and CDR2 SFDVKD. The CDR3 loop spans 16 amino acids. This CDR3 reads CATSDPGQGRFETQYF. The CDR3 DNA reads as TGTGCCACCAGTGACCCCGGACAGGGGAGGTTTGAGACCCAGTACTTC.

J is TRBJ2-7 and V is TRBV10-3, with D perhaps matching TRBD1 (5 bases). In germline, CDR1 is ENHRY, CDR2 SYGVKD. Trimming pared 0 bases from V and 7 bases from J, leaving 13 bases between. CDR3 length: 14 amino acids. The CDR3 region is CAISESGAFGEQYF. CDR3 DNA: TGTGCCATCAGTGAGTCAGGGGCTTTCGGGGAGCAGTACTTC.

This chain joins TRBV5-5 and TRBJ1-6; D not resolved. This CDR3 contains 14 residues. The germline CDR1 and CDR2 sequences are SGHKS and YYEKEE (reference sequence). V lost 2 bases, J lost 4 bases, and 7 bases lay in between. The CDR3 is CASSFHGYNSPLHF. The CDR3 DNA is TGTGCCAGCAGCTTCCACGGTTATAATTCACCCCTCCACTTT.

In its sample, this clone was seen once. This chain links TRBV7-2 with TRBJ2-3; tentatively, D is TRBD1 (6 bases). V dropped 3 bases and J dropped 0 bases, with 13 bases sitting between them. This CDR3 contains 16 residues. Per germline, CDR1 SGHTA and CDR2 FQGNSA. This CDR3 is CASSFEQGVSTDTQYF. The CDR3 DNA reads as TGTGCCAGCAGCTTTGAACAGGGCGTAAGCACAGATACGCAGTATTTT.

The chain uses TRBV5-1 and TRBJ1-2, with a weak D call TRBD1 (6 bases). Germline CDR1 SGHRS, CDR2 YFSETQ. V lost 0 bases and J lost 5, with 11 bases in between. The CDR3 is 14 residues long. Here the CDR3 DNA reads TGCGCCAGCAGCTTGGAAACAGGGTCGTATGGCTACACCTTC. Protein product: CASSLETGSYGYTF.

The CDR3 here is CASSATQGLGEKLFF. The CDR3 region has the DNA TGTGCCAGCAGTGCAACACAGGGGCTAGGTGAAAAACTGTTTTTT. The chain joins TRBV27 to TRBJ1-4; 7 positions match TRBD1. V was clipped by 5 bases and J by 7 bases; unmatched bases: 10. This CDR3 has 15 residues. CDR1 and CDR2 from the germline V gene are MNHEY and SMNVEV (reference sequence).

The J gene is TRBJ1-1, the V gene TRBV18; D is undetermined. With 0 bases removed from V and 0 bases from J, the gap between germline ends came to 11 bases. This CDR3 comprises 16 residues. From germline, CDR1 is KGHSH and CDR2 LQKENI. DNA of the CDR3: TGTGCCAGCTCACCACCGTTTCAGCTCATGAACACTGAAGCTTTCTTT. Its protein is CASSPPFQLMNTEAFF. Complete variable domain (other parts from reference TRBV18 and TRBJ1-1): NAGVMQNPRHLVRRRGQEARLRCSPMKGHSHVYWYRQLPEEGLKFMVYLQKENIIDESGMPKERFSAEFPKEGPSILRIQQVVRGDSAAYFCASSPPFQLMNTEAFFGQGTRLTVV.

The chain is built from TRBV2 and TRBJ1-6; D is unclear. V lost 5 bases and J lost 6, with 8 bases in between. The CDR3 loop spans 13 amino acids. The germline V gene has CDR1 SNHLY and CDR2 FYNNEI. The CDR3 loop reads CASSMEANSPLHF. The CDR3 nucleotides are TGTGCCAGCAGTATGGAAGCTAATTCACCCCTCCACTTT.